This passage covers 10 T cell receptor beta chains from one sample sequenced in a study of shared clonotypes between healthy human individuals. The protocol was immunoSEQ multiplex PCR, while the TCRdb copy is restricted to in-frame clones and leaves out a portion. The data contain about 230,000 clones, 60% to 70% of them singletons. Sequencing input: memory CD4+ T cells sorted from blood. The subset here: CD45RA-negative fraction. The receptors stem from a man between 25 and 39 years old in good health.

The chain recombines TRBV11-3 with TRBJ2-3; 8 bases are shared with TRBD2. The CDR3 runs to 17 residues. The ends lost 3 bases at V and 0 bases at J; junction bases unmatched: 8. Germline CDR1 SGHNT, CDR2 YENEEA. The CDR3, as DNA: TGTGCCAGCAGCTTGGGACTAGTGGGTACTAGCACAGATACGCAGTATTTT. Amino acid sequence: CASSLGLVGTSTDTQYF.

The rearrangement links TRBV29-1 to TRBJ2-2; D is uncertain. The V end was cut by 5 bases, the J end by 5 bases, with 15 bases between. The CDR3 runs 14 residues. The germline V gene has CDR1 SQVTM and CDR2 ANQGSEA. The CDR3 nucleotides are TGCAGCGTTTACCGGACCACAACTACCGGGGAGCTGTTTTTT. This codes for CSVYRTTTTGELFF.

This clone occurred many times. The gene calls are TRBV5-1 and TRBJ2-5, with D tentatively TRBD1 (6 bases). Germline V gives CDR1 SGHRS, CDR2 YFSETQ. Trimming shortened V by 0 bases and J by 1 base, and 7 bases separated the two germline ends. The CDR3 is 14 residues long. The CDR3 region is CASSLVGGQETQYF. CDR3 nucleotides: TGCGCCAGCAGCTTGGTAGGGGGCCAAGAGACCCAGTACTTC. Complete variable domain (other parts from reference TRBV5-1 and TRBJ2-5): KAGVTQTPRYLIKTRGQQVTLSCSPISGHRSVSWYQQTPGQGLQFLFEYFSETQRNKGNFPGRFSGRQFSNSRSEMNVSTLELGDSALYLCASSLVGGQETQYFGPGTRLLVL.

This sequence joins TRBV5-1 and TRBJ1-2; 10 bases are a match to TRBD1. Losses at the gene ends were 4 bases for V and 4 bases for J; bases not matched to a gene: 10. The CDR3 covers 16 residues. Germline lookup yields CDR1 SGHRS and CDR2 YFSETQ. The CDR3 spells CASSLGTGVFGYGYTF. The CDR3 region has the DNA TGCGCCAGCAGCCTCGGGACAGGGGTTTTTGGCTATGGCTACACCTTC.

The J gene is TRBJ2-7, the V gene TRBV30; a possible D gene is TRBD2 (6 bases). There are 14 residues in the CDR3. Germline loops: CDR1 GTSNPN, CDR2 SVGIG (reference sequence). Trimming pared 2 bases from V and 3 bases from J, leaving 14 bases between. The chain's CDR3 is CAWSPSGLLYEQYF. In nucleotides, the CDR3 is TGTGCCTGGAGTCCGTCGGGACTTCTCTACGAGCAGTACTTC.

This clone was found a few times. The chain joins TRBV12-5 to TRBJ1-1; weak D call: TRBD1 (5 bases). Per the germline V gene, CDR1 is LGHNT and CDR2 is FRNRAP. CDR3 length: 14 residues. V lost 6 bases and J 4 bases, leaving 15 bases between the germline ends. The CDR3 reads CASGRDGPSTEAFF. In nucleotides, the CDR3 is TGTGCTAGTGGGAGGGACGGGCCCTCCACTGAAGCTTTCTTT.

In its sample, this clone was seen many times. The chain couples TRBV6-1 to TRBJ2-7; D is perhaps TRBD1 (6 bases). With 1 base removed from V and 0 bases from J, the gap between germline ends came to 19 bases. The CDR3 runs to 18 residues. CDR1 and CDR2 from the germline V gene are MNHNS and SASEGT. CDR3 sequence: CASSEEEGWGQFSYEQYF. The CDR3 nucleotides are TGTGCCAGCAGTGAAGAGGAAGGATGGGGACAATTCTCCTACGAGCAGTACTTC.

The chain carries TRBV7-2 and TRBJ1-5, with D unclear. The V and J ends lost 1 base and 5 bases respectively, with 6 bases between them. The CDR3 contains 13 residues. Per germline, CDR1 SGHTA and CDR2 FQGNSA. The CDR3 region has the DNA TGTGCCAGCAGCTTAGAGGTGGATCAGCCCCAGCATTTT. As protein: CASSLEVDQPQHF.

This clone was counted between two and nine times. The gene calls are TRBV6-5 and TRBJ1-2; D perhaps matches TRBD1 (5 bases). From germline, CDR1 is MNHEY and CDR2 SVGAGI. Trimming shortened V by 6 bases and J by 6 bases, and 20 bases separated the two germline ends. CDR3 length: 15 amino acids. This CDR3 reads CASRGRQYEYHGYTF. CDR3 nucleotides: TGTGCCAGCAGGGGGCGACAGTACGAATATCATGGCTACACCTTC.

The chain is built from TRBV11-2 and TRBJ2-7, with a weak D call TRBD2 (7 bases). V lost 0 bases and J lost 4, with 13 bases in between. The CDR3 sequence is 15 residues long. CDR1 is SGHAT and CDR2 is FQNNGV in the germline V gene. The chain's CDR3 is CASSLDLGGPYEQYF. For the CDR3, the DNA is TGTGCCAGCAGCTTAGATTTGGGGGGGCCTTACGAGCAGTACTTC. Full variable domain (outside the CDR3, taken from reference TRBV11-2 and TRBJ2-7): EAGVAQSPRYKIIEKRQSVAFWCNPISGHATLYWYQQILGQGPKLLIQFQNNGVVDDSQLPKDRFSAERLKGVDSTLKIQPAKLEDSAVYLCASSLDLGGPYEQYFGPGTRLTVT.